This is a list of T cell receptor beta chains from one sample in a study of human T cells and chemical hapten exposure. In TCRdb, the RACE reads were re-called with MiXCR into one record per CDR3 protein. This table holds some 400,000 distinct CDR3 sequences, approximately 4.4% found once. The material sequenced was whole blood, taken in connection with sensitization to the hapten diphenylcyclopropenone (DPC). The receptors originated from a woman aged 50 to 60 with alopecia areata. Some clones in this sample may be carry-over from other donors' samples. The CDR3 runs from the conserved cysteine through the conserved F or W.

v_call: TRBV5-5; j_call: TRBJ1-6; cdr3_aa: CASSLGLASSYNSPLHF
v_call: TRBV10-3; j_call: TRBJ2-4; cdr3_aa: CAISSTGRVAKNIQYF
v_call: TRBV12-3/TRBV12-4; j_call: TRBJ1-2; cdr3_aa: CASSRVGNYGYTF
v_call: TRBV29-1; j_call: TRBJ2-1; cdr3_aa: CSVEQVSSGGNEQFF
v_call: TRBV3-1; j_call: TRBJ2-2; cdr3_aa: CASSQEGRHTGELFF
v_call: TRBV7-9; j_call: TRBJ2-4; cdr3_aa: CASSPIRGIAKNIQYF
v_call: TRBV4-3; j_call: TRBJ1-5; cdr3_aa: CASSQDSNGQPQHF
v_call: TRBV3-1; j_call: TRBJ1-1; cdr3_aa: CASSRPQGEAFF
v_call: TRBV4-3; j_call: TRBJ2-1; cdr3_aa: CASSLGGAGIYNEQFF
v_call: TRBV11-2; j_call: TRBJ1-5; cdr3_aa: CASSLGMGGRNQPQHF
v_call: TRBV20-1; j_call: TRBJ1-4; cdr3_aa: CSAAQGAQNEKLFF
v_call: TRBV28; j_call: TRBJ2-7; cdr3_aa: CASRTRTSGREPYEQYF
v_call: TRBV7-2; j_call: TRBJ2-1; cdr3_aa: CASSLAGMGRGVDEQFF
v_call: TRBV6-5; j_call: TRBJ1-2; cdr3_aa: CASSPQGGRYGYTF
v_call: TRBV27; j_call: TRBJ1-2; cdr3_aa: CASRDSAKYGYTF
v_call: TRBV9; j_call: TRBJ2-7; cdr3_aa: CASSLSPDRGGTYEQYF
v_call: TRBV6-5; j_call: TRBJ2-7; cdr3_aa: CASSRWEASGQYF